The T cell receptor beta chain described here comes from a study of blood T cell repertoires in COVID-19. Sequenced by immunoSEQ multiplex PCR; TCRdb stores in-frame clones only, minus some. The sample has around 180,000 clones; 70% to 85% are singletons. In germline, CDR1 is SGHAT, CDR2 FQDESV (reference sequence). V was pared by 5 bases and J by 3 bases, with 6 bases of the junction left unmatched. The CDR3 is 16 amino acids. The chain employs TRBV11-1 and TRBJ1-5, with 11 positions matching TRBD1. This clonotype originated in a man aged 45-65 years who had recovered from COVID-19. The sequenced material came from PBMCs or T cells enriched from blood (not recorded which). The chain's CDR3 is CASSPDRGRTNQPQHF. DNA for the CDR3: TGTGCCAGCAGCCCGGACAGGGGGCGGACCAATCAGCCCCAGCATTTT. Full variable domain (missing parts from reference TRBV11-1 and TRBJ1-5): EAEVAQSPRYKITEKSQAVAFWCDPISGHATLYWYRQILGQGPELLVQFQDESVVDDSQLPKDRFSAERLKGVDSTLKIQPAELGDSAMYLCASSPDRGRTNQPQHFGDGTRLSIL.